The 9 T cell receptor beta chains presented below share a single source sample, sequenced in a study of T cells of healthy individuals. TCRdb reanalysed the 5' RACE reads using MiXCR and keeps one entry per CDR3 protein. The table includes tens of thousands of distinct CDR3 sequences, around 16% detected once. The receptors stem from a human donor in good health.

This clonotype was observed a few times. The CDR3 DNA reads as TGTGCCAGCAGTTTCCCGGGACAGGGTGGTGAGACCCAGTACTTC. Protein product: CASSFPGQGGETQYF. J is TRBJ2-5 and V is TRBV12-3 or TRBV12-4, with TRBD1 matching 9 bases. CDR3 length: 15 residues. With V trimmed by 3 bases and J by 5 bases, 7 bases remained unmatched.

This clonotype was seen many times. The J gene is TRBJ1-1, the V gene TRBV12-5, with D possibly TRBD1 on 5 matching bases. The germline V and J ends were trimmed by 0 bases and 0 bases, with 8 bases remaining between them. CDR1 is LGHNT and CDR2 is FRNRAP in the germline V gene. The CDR3 is 15 amino acids. The CDR3 coding sequence is TGTGCTAGTGGTTTGGTAGAGGGGATGAACACTGAAGCTTTCTTT. This encodes CASGLVEGMNTEAFF. Using reference TRBV12-5 and TRBJ1-1 for the parts outside the CDR3, the full variable domain is DARVTQTPRHKVTEMGQEVTMRCQPILGHNTVFWYRQTMMQGLELLAYFRNRAPLDDSGMPKDRFSAEMPDATLATLKIQPSEPRDSAVYFCASGLVEGMNTEAFFGQGTRLTVV.

This clonotype has at least ten counts. The rearrangement joins TRBV18 to TRBJ1-4; D is undetermined. The germline gives CDR1 KGHSH, CDR2 LQKENI. This CDR3 has 12 residues. The ends were cut back, 2 bases at V and 8 bases at J, with 6 bases in the middle. For the CDR3, the DNA is TGTGCCAGCTCACCAAATCGGGAAAAACTGTTTTTT. Its protein is CASSPNREKLFF.

This clonotype was recorded many times. The chain carries TRBV9 and TRBJ1-3; D is unclear. CDR1 is SGDLS, CDR2 YYNGEE, per germline. V lost 0 bases and J 2 bases, leaving 12 bases between the germline ends. The CDR3 has 16 residues. DNA for the CDR3: TGTGCCAGCAGCGTAGTCGGGGATCGCCCTGGAAACACCATATATTTT. It codes for CASSVVGDRPGNTIYF.

This clonotype occurred many times. The gene calls are TRBV7-9 and TRBJ2-2, with no clear D. Germline V gives CDR1 SEHNR, CDR2 FQNEAQ (reference sequence). This CDR3 region has 12 residues. V lost 5 bases, J lost 2 bases, and 3 bases lay in between. CDR3 amino acids: CASSPNTGELFF. The CDR3 region has the DNA TGTGCCAGCAGCCCAAACACCGGGGAGCTGTTTTTT.

The rearrangement joins TRBV4-2 to TRBJ2-5; TRBD2 matches at 7 bases. The CDR3 extends over 17 amino acids. Trimming removed 1 base from V and 2 bases from J; junction bases left unmatched: 10. Germline V gene data show CDR1 as LGHNA and CDR2 as YNFKEQ. CDR3 region: CASSQVLAGARQETQYF. CDR3 coding DNA: TGTGCCAGCAGCCAAGTTTTGGCGGGAGCTCGGCAAGAGACCCAGTACTTC.

This clonotype was detected a few times. The chain is built from TRBV15 and TRBJ1-2, with D maybe TRBD1 (5 bases). Trimming took 0 bases from V and 2 from J, leaving 7 bases between them. Germline lookup yields CDR1 LNHNV and CDR2 YYDKDF (reference sequence). The CDR3 has 14 residues. For the CDR3, the DNA is TGTGCCACCAGCAGAGATCGACAGAACTATGGCTACACCTTC. Translated, it gives CATSRDRQNYGYTF.

This clonotype was detected many times. V gene TRBV7-2 combines with J gene TRBJ1-5; maybe TRBD1 (6 bases). Germline-derived CDR1 and CDR2 are SGHTA and FQGNSA. CDR3 length: 13 residues. V lost 4 bases and J lost 6, with 10 bases in between. The CDR3 region is CASSSQGGQPQHF. The DNA for the CDR3 is TGTGCCAGCAGCTCCCAAGGGGGTCAGCCCCAGCATTTT.

The V gene is TRBV20-1, the J gene TRBJ1-3; D is uncertain. CDR3 length: 15 residues. Germline CDR1 DFQATT, CDR2 SNEGSKA (reference sequence). Trimming removed 0 bases at V and 3 bases at J, with 12 bases between. CDR3 DNA sequence: TGCAGTGCTAGAGATTCTGGGATACATGGAAACACCATATATTTT. Translating it yields CSARDSGIHGNTIYF.